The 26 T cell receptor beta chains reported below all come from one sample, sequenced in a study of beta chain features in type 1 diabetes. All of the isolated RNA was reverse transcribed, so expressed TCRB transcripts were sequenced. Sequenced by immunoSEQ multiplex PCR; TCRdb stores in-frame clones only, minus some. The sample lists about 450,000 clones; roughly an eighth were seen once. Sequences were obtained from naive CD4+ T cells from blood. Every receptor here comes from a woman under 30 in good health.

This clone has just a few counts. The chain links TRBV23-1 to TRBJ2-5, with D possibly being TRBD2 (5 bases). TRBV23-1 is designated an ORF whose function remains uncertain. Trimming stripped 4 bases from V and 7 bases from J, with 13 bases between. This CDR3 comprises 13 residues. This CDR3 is CASSPTTRVTQYF. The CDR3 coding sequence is TGCGCCAGCAGTCCAACTACTAGGGTGACCCAGTACTTC.

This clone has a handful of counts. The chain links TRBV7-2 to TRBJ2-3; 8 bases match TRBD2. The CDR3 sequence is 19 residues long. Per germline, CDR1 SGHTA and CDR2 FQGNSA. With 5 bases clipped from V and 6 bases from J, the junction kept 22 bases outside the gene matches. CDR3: CASSPRVAGGRIAADTQYF. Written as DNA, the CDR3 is TGTGCCAGCAGCCCCCGGGTGGCGGGGGGTCGGATCGCGGCGGATACGCAGTATTTT.

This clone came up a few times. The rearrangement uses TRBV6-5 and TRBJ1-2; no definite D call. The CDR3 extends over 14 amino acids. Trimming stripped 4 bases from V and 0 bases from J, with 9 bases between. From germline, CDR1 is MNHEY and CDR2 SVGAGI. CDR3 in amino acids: CASSFGQANYGYTF. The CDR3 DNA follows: TGTGCCAGCAGTTTCGGTCAAGCTAACTATGGCTACACCTTC.

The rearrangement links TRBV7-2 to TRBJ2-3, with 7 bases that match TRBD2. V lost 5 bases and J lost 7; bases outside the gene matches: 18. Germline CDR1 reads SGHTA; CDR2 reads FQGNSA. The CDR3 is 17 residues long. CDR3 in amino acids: CASSPWVIGGGRNTQYF. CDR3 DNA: TGTGCCAGCAGCCCATGGGTTATCGGGGGAGGGAGAAATACGCAGTATTTT. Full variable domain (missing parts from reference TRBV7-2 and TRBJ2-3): GAGVSQSPSNKVTEKGKDVELRCDPISGHTALYWYRQSLGQGLEFLIYFQGNSAPDKSGLPSDRFSAERTGGSVSTLTIQRTQQEDSAVYLCASSPWVIGGGRNTQYFGPGTRLTVL.

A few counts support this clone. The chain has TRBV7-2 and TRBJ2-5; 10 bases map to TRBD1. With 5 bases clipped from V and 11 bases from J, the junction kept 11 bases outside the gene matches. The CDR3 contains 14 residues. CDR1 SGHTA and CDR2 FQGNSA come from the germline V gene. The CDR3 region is CASSPRGDRGKQYF. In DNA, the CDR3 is TGTGCCAGCAGCCCTCGGGGGGACAGGGGAAAGCAGTACTTC.

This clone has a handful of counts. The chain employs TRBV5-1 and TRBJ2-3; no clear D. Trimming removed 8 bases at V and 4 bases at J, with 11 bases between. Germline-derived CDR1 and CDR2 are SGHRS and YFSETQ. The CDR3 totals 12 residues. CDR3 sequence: CASRTGADTQYF. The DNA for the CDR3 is TGCGCCAGTCGTACCGGTGCAGATACGCAGTATTTT.

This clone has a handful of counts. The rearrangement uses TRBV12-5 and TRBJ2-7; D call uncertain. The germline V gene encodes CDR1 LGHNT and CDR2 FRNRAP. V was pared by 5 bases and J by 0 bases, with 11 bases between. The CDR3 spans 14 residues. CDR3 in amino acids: CASGRPANSYEQYF. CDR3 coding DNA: TGTGCTAGTGGTCGGCCCGCCAACTCCTACGAGCAGTACTTC.

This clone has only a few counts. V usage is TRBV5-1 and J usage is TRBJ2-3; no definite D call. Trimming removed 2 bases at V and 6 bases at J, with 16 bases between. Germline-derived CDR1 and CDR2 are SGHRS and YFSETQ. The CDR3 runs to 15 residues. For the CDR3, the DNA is TGCGCCAGCAGCTTAATCCCGGTCCGGGTGGATACGCAGTATTTT. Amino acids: CASSLIPVRVDTQYF.

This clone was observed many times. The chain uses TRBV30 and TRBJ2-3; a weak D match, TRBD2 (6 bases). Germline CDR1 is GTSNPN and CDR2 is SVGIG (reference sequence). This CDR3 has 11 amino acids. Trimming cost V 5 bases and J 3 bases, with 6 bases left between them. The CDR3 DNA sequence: TGTGCCTGGGGGACTACAGATACGCAGTATTTT. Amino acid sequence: CAWGTTDTQYF.

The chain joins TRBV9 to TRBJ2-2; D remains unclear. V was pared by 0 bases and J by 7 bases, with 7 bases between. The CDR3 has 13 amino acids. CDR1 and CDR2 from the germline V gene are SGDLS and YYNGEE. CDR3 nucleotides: TGTGCCAGCAGCGTAGATACGGACGGGGAGCTGTTTTTT. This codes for CASSVDTDGELFF.

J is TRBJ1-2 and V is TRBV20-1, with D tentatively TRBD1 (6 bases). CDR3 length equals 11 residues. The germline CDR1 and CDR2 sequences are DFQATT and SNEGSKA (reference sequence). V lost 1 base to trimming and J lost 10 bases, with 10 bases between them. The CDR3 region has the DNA TGCAGTGCTAGAGCAGGGGATTACTACACCTTC. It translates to CSARAGDYYTF.

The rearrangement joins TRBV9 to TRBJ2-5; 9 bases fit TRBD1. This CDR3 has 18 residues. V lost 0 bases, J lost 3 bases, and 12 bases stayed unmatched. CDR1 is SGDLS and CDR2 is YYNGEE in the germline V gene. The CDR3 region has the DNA TGTGCCAGCAGCGTAGGATTGTTCCGGGGACAGGGAGAAGAGACCCAGTACTTC. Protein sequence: CASSVGLFRGQGEETQYF. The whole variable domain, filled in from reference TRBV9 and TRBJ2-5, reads DSGVTQTPKHLITATGQRVTLRCSPRSGDLSVYWYQQSLDQGLQFLIQYYNGEERAKGNILERFSAQQFPDLHSELNLSSLELGDSALYFCASSVGLFRGQGEETQYFGPGTRLLVL.

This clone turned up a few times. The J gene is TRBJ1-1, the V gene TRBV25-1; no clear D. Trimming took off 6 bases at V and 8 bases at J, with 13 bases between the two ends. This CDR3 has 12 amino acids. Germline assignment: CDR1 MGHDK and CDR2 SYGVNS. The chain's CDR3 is CASRSTVREAFF. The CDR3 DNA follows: TGTGCCAGCAGGAGTACAGTCAGGGAAGCTTTCTTT. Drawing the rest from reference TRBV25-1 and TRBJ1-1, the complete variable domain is EADIYQTPRYLVIGTGKKITLECSQTMGHDKMYWYQQDPGMELHLIHYSYGVNSTEKGDLSSESTVSRIRTEHFPLTLESARPSHTSQYLCASRSTVREAFFGQGTRLTVV.

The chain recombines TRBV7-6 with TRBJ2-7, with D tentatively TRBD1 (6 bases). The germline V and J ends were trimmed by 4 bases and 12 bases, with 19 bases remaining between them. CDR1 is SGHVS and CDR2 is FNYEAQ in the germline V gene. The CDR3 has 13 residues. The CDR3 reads CASSSLSGGARYF. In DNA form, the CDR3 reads TGTGCCAGCAGCTCCCTCAGTGGGGGCGCAAGGTACTTC.

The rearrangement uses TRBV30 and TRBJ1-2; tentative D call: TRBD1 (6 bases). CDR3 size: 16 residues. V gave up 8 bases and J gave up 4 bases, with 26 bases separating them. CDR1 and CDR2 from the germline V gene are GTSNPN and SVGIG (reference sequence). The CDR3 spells CAPEGSHTGSGYGYTF. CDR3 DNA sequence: TGTGCCCCCGAGGGTAGTCATACAGGGTCGGGCTATGGCTACACCTTC.

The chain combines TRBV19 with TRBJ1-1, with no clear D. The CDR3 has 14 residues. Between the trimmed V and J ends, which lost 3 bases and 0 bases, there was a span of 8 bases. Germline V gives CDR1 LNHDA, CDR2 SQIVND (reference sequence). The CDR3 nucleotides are TGTGCCAGTAGTATTCCGGGGATGAACACTGAAGCTTTCTTT. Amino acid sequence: CASSIPGMNTEAFF. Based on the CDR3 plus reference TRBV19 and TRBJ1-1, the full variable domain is DGGITQSPKYLFRKEGQNVTLSCEQNLNHDAMYWYRQDPGQGLRLIYYSQIVNDFQKGDIAEGYSVSREKKESFPLTVTSAQKNPTAFYLCASSIPGMNTEAFFGQGTRLTVV.

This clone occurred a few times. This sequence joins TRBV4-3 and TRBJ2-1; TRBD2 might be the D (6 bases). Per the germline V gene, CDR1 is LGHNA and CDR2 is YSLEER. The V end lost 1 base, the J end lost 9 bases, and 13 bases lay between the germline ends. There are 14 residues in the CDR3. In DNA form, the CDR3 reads TGCGCCAGCAGCCAAGGGGACTCTCTATGTGAGCAGTTCTTC. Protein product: CASSQGDSLCEQFF.

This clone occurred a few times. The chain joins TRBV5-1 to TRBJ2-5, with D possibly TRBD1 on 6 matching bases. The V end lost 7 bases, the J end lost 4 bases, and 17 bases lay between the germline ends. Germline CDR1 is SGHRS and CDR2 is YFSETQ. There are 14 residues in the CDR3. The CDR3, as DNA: TGCGCCAGCCGAGGGACATTAGGAGTAGAGACCCAGTACTTC. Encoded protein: CASRGTLGVETQYF.

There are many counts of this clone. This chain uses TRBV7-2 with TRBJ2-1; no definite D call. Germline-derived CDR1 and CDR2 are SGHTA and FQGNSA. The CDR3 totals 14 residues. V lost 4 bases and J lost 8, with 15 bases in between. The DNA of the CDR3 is TGTGCCAGCAGCTCGGTTCTTGCGGTGCATGAGCAGTTCTTC. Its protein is CASSSVLAVHEQFF.

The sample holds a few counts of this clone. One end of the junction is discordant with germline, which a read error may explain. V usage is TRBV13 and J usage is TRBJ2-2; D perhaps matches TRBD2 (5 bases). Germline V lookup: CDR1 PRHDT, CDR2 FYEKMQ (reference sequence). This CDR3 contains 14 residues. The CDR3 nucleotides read TGTGCCAGCAGCCTAGGACTTGGAACCGGGGAGCTGTTTTTT. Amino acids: CASSLGLGTGELFF.

The CDR3 loop is CSVEGGRTTEAFF. Written as DNA, the CDR3 is TGCAGCGTTGAAGGTGGCCGGACCACTGAAGCTTTCTTT. The chain uses TRBV29-1 and TRBJ1-1; D gene unclear. Deletions cut 1 base from V and 4 bases from J, with 10 bases between. Germline CDR1 is SQVTM and CDR2 is ANQGSEA. The CDR3 consists of 13 residues.

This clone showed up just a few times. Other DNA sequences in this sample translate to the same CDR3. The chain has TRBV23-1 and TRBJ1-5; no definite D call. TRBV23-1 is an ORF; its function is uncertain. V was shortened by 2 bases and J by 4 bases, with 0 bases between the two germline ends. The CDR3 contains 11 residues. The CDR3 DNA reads TGCGCCAGCAGTCAAAATCAGCCCCAGCATTTT. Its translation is CASSQNQPQHF.

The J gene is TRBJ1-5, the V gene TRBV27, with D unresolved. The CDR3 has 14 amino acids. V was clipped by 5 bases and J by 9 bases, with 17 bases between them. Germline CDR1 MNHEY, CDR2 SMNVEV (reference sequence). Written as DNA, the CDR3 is TGTGCCAGCAGTCCCACCCCGGGAGAGTGGCCCCAGCATTTT. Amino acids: CASSPTPGEWPQHF.

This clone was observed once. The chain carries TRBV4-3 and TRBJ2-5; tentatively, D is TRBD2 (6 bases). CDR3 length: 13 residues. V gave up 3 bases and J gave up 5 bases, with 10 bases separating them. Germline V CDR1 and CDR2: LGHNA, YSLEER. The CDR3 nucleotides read TGCGCCAGCAGCCAGCTCCGGGGGGAGACCCAGTACTTC. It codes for CASSQLRGETQYF.

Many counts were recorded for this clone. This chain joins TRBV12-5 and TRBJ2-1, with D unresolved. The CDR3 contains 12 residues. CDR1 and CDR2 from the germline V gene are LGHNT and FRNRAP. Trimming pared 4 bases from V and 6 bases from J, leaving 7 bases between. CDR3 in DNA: TGTGCTAGTGGTTCCGTGAGCAATGAGCAGTTCTTC. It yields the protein CASGSVSNEQFF.

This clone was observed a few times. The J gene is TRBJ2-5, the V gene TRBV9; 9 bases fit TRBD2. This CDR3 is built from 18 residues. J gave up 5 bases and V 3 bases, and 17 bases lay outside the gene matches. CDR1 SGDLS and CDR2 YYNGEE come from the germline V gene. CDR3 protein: CASSAIAVAGEYAETQYF. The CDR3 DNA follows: TGTGCCAGCAGCGCCATAGCCGTAGCGGGGGAGTACGCTGAGACCCAGTACTTC.